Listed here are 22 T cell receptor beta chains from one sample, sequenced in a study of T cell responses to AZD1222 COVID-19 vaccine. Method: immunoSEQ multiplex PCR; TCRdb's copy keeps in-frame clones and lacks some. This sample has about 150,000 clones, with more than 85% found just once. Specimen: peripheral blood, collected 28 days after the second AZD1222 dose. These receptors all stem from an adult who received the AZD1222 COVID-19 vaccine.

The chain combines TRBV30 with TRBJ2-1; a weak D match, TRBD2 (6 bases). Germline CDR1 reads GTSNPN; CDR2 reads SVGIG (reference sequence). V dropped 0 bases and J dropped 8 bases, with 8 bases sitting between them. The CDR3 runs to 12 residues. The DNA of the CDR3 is TGTGCCTGGAGTGTTCGACTAGATGAGCAGTTCTTC. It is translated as CAWSVRLDEQFF.

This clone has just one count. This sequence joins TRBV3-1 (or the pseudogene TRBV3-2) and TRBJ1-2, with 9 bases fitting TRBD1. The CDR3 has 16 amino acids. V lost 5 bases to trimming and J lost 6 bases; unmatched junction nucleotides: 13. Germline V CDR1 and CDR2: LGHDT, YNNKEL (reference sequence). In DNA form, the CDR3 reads TGTGCCAGCAGCTCAAGATTCCGGGACAGGGACAATGGCTACACCTTC. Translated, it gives CASSSRFRDRDNGYTF.

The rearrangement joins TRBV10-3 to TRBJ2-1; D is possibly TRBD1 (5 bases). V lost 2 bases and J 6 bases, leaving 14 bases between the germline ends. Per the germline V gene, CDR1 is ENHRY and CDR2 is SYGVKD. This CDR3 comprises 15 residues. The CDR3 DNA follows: TGTGCCATCAGTGAGGGGCAGGGCAGGAGCAATGAGCAGTTCTTC. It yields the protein CAISEGQGRSNEQFF.

The CDR3 spells CASSVGGLQSNYGYTF. Here the CDR3 DNA reads TGTGCCAGCAGCGTAGGTGGCCTACAATCTAACTATGGCTACACCTTC. The gene calls are TRBV9 and TRBJ1-2; no clear D gene. Trimming stripped 0 bases from V and 0 bases from J, with 12 bases between. In germline, CDR1 is SGDLS, CDR2 YYNGEE. The CDR3 contains 16 residues.

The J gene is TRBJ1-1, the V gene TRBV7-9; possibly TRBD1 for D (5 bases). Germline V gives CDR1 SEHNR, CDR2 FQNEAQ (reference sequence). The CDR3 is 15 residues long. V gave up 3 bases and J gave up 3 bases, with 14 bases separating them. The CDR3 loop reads CASSLAGGMDTEAFF. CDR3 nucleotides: TGTGCCAGCAGCTTGGCGGGGGGAATGGACACTGAAGCTTTCTTT.

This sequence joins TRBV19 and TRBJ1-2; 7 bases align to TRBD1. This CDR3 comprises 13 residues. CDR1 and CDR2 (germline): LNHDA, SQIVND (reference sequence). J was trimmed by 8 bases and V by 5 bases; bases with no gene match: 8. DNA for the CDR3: TGTGCCAGTAGTCTTAGACAGGGCAGCGGCTACACCTTC. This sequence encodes CASSLRQGSGYTF.

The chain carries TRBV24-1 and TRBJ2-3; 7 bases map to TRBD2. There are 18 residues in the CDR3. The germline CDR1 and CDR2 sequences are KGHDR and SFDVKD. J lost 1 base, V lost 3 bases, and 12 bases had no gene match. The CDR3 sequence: CATSDGGTTIRGTDTQYF. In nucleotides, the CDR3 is TGTGCCACCAGTGATGGGGGGACTACAATTCGGGGCACAGATACGCAGTATTTT.

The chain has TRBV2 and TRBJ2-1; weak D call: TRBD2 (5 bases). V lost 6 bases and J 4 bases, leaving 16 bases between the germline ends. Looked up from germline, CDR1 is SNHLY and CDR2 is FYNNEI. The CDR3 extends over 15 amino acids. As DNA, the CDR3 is TGTGCCAGCAGGTGGGAGATTGGTACATACAATGAGCAGTTCTTC. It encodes CASRWEIGTYNEQFF. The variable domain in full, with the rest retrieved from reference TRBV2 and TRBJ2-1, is EPEVTQTPSHQVTQMGQEVILRCVPISNHLYFYWYRQILGQKVEFLVSFYNNEISEKSEIFDDQFSVERPDGSNFTLKIRSTKLEDSAMYFCASRWEIGTYNEQFFGPGTRLTVL.

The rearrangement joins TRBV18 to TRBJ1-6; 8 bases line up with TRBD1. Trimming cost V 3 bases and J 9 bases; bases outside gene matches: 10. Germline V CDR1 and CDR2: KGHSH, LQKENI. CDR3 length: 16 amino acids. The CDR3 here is CASSPTWTGSISPLHF. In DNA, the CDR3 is TGTGCCAGCTCACCTACTTGGACAGGGAGTATTTCACCCCTCCACTTT. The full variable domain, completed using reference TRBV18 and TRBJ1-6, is NAGVMQNPRHLVRRRGQEARLRCSPMKGHSHVYWYRQLPEEGLKFMVYLQKENIIDESGMPKERFSAEFPKEGPSILRIQQVVRGDSAAYFCASSPTWTGSISPLHFGNGTRLTVT.

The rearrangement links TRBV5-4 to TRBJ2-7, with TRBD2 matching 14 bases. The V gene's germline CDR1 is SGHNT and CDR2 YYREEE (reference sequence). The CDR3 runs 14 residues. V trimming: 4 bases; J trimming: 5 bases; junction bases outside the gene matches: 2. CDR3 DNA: TGTGCCAGCAGCATGGGACTAGCGGGAGACGAGCAGTACTTC. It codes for CASSMGLAGDEQYF.

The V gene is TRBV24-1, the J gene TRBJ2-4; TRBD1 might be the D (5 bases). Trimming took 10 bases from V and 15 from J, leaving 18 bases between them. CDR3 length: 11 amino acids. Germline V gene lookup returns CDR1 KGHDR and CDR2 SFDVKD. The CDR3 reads CATPPPRVRYF. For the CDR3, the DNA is TGTGCCACGCCCCCCCCCAGGGTTCGGTACTTC.

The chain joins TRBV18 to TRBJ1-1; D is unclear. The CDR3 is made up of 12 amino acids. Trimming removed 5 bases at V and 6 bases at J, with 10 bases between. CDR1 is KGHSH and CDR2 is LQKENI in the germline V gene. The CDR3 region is CASSVDGAEAFF. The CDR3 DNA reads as TGTGCCAGCTCAGTGGACGGTGCTGAAGCTTTCTTT.

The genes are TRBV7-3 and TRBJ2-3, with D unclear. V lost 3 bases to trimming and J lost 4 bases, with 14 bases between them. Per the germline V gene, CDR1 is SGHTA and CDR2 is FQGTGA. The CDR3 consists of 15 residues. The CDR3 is CASSFDRRGPDTQYF. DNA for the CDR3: TGTGCCAGCAGCTTCGACCGGCGAGGCCCAGATACGCAGTATTTT.

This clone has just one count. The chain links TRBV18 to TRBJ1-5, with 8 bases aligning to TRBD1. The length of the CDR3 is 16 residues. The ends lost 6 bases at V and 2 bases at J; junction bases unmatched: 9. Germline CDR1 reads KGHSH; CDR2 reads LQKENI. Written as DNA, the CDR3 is TGTGCCAGCTCCCCCAGCAGGGGGCTTGGCAATCAGCCCCAGCATTTT. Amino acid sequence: CASSPSRGLGNQPQHF.

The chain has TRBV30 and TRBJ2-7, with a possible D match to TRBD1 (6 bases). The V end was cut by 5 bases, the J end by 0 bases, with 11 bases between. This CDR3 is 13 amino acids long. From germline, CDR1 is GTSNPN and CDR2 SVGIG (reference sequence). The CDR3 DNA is TGTGCCTGGGAAACAGGGACCTCCTACGAGCAGTACTTC. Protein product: CAWETGTSYEQYF.

This chain's CDR3 is CASSSTSGTDTQYF. The CDR3 DNA is TGTGCCAGCAGTTCGACTAGCGGCACAGATACGCAGTATTTT. The rearrangement joins TRBV5-4 to TRBJ2-3, with TRBD2 matching over 8 bases. CDR1 and CDR2 (germline): SGHNT, YYREEE (reference sequence). The junction had 3 bases not matched to a gene; V was cut back by 5 bases and J by 1 base. This CDR3 has 14 residues.

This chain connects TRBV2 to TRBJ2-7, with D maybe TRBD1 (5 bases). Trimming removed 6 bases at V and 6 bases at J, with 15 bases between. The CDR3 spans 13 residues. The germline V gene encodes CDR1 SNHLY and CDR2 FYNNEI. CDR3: CASRTRQGSEQYF. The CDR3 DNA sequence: TGTGCCAGCAGGACCCGCCAGGGATCCGAGCAGTACTTC.

Here the CDR3 DNA reads TGTGCCAGCTCACCGCACCTTCCCGGGACAAATAAGGCCGATACGCAGTATTTT. Translated, it gives CASSPHLPGTNKADTQYF. The chain recombines TRBV18 with TRBJ2-3, with D perhaps TRBD1 (6 bases). V lost 3 bases, J lost 6 bases, and 25 bases lay in between. The CDR3 sequence is 18 residues long. Germline V gene sequence: CDR1 KGHSH, CDR2 LQKENI.

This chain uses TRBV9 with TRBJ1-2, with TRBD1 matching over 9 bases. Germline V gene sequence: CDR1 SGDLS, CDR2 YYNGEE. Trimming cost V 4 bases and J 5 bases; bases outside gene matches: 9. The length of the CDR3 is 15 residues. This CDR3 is CASSTGTGSPYGYTF. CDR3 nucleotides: TGTGCCAGCAGCACGGGGACAGGGTCACCATATGGCTACACCTTC.

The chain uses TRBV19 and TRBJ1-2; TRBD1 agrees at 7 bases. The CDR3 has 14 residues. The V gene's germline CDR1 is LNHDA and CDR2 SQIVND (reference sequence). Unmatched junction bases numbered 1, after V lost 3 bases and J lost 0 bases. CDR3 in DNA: TGTGCCAGTAGTATCGGGACAGCTAACTATGGCTACACCTTC. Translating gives CASSIGTANYGYTF.

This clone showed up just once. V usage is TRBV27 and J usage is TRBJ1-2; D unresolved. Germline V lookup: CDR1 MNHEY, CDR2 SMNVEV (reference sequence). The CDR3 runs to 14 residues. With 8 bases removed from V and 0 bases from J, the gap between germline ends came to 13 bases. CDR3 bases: TGTGCCAGCGCCGCTGACTCCACTAACTATGGCTACACCTTC. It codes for CASAADSTNYGYTF.

The CDR3 DNA is TGTGCCAGCTCCCCCAGTTCCGCAGATACGCAGTATTTT. Amino acids: CASSPSSADTQYF. The J gene is TRBJ2-3, the V gene TRBV12-3 or TRBV12-4; no definite D call. The V end lost 8 bases, the J end lost 4 bases, and 13 bases lay between the germline ends. The CDR3 is made up of 13 amino acids.